This T cell receptor beta chain comes out of a study of control samples from healthy donors and cancer patients. The V and J ends lost 5 bases and 3 bases, in that order; junction bases with no gene match: 8. The germline V gene encodes CDR1 MDHEN and CDR2 SYDVKM. CDR3 length equals 16 residues. The assay was immunoSEQ multiplex PCR, and TCRdb's table has in-frame clones only and misses some. The sample holds some 130,000 clones, about 95% seen once. This rearrangement joins TRBV28 to TRBJ2-3, with 10 positions matching TRBD1. This sequence originates from a man in his thirties or forties in good health. The sample was blood. The CDR3 here is CASSRGQGWSTDTQYF. DNA of the CDR3: TGTGCCAGCAGTAGGGGACAGGGGTGGAGTACAGATACGCAGTATTTT. Using reference TRBV28 and TRBJ2-3 for the parts outside the CDR3, the full variable domain is DVKVTQSSRYLVKRTGEKVFLECVQDMDHENMFWYRQDPGLGLRLIYFSYDVKMKEKGDIPEGYSVSREKKERFSLILESASTNQTSMYLCASSRGQGWSTDTQYFGPGTRLTVL.